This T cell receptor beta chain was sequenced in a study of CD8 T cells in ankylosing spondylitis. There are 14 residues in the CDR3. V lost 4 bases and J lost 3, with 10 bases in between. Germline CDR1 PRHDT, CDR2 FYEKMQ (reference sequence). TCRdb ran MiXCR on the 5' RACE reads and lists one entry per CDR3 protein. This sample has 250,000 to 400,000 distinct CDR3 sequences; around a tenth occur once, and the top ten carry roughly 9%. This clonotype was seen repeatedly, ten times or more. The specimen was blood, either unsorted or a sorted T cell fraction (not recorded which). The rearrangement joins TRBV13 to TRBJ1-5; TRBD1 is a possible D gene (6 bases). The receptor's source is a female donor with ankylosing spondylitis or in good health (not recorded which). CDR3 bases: TGTGCCAGCAGCTACAGGGCGGACAATCAGCCCCAGCATTTT. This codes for CASSYRADNQPQHF.